The present T cell receptor (beta chain) was sequenced within a study of T cells after yellow fever vaccination. TCRdb reprocessed the 5' RACE reads via MiXCR and lists one record per CDR3 protein. The table records about 350,000 distinct CDR3 sequences, around 10% of them present only once. The CDR3 has 13 residues. Germline loops: CDR1 ENHRY, CDR2 SYGVKD. The V gene lost 4 bases and the J gene lost 0 bases, with 7 bases spanning the gap. Study results and limitations: Post-booster samples contained most primary-vaccination clones (approximately 96% CD4, about 85% CD8). Abundant clonotypes from the bulk population could contaminate FACS-sorted repertoires.

This clonotype was counted only a few times. Its antigen is not known. The sample here was PBMCs, taken on the day of the first yellow fever vaccination. The receptor was derived from a man younger than 35 who received the YFV17D yellow fever vaccine. This chain links TRBV10-3 with TRBJ2-7, with D perhaps matching TRBD2 (5 bases). The CDR3 DNA reads as TGTGCCATCAGTGGAGGGAGCTCCTACGAGCAGTACGTC. Translated, it gives CAISGGSSYEQYV.